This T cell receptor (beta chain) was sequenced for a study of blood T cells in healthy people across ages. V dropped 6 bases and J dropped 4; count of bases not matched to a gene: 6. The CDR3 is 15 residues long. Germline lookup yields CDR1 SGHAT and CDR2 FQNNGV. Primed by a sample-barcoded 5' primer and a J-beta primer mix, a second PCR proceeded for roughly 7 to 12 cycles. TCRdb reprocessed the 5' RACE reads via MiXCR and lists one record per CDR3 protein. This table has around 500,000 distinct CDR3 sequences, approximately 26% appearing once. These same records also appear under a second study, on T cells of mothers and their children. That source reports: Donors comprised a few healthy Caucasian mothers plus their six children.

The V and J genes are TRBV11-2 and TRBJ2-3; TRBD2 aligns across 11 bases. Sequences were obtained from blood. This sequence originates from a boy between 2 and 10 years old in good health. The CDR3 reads CASRRLAGGPDTQYF. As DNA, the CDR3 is TGTGCCAGCAGAAGGCTAGCGGGAGGTCCAGATACGCAGTATTTT.